This T cell receptor beta chain was documented in a study of T cells after yellow fever vaccination. For the study at large: SMART-Seq v4 Ultra Low Input handled preparation of low-cell-number fractions. Study findings and constraints: Re-detected after boosting: most primary clones, more than 95% of CD4 and about 89% of CD8. The secondary T-cell response peaked on day 5, not day 15, but was weaker.

Template-switching 5'RACE yielded the TCR cDNA; a universal primer site and UMIs were added in the process. Via MiXCR, TCRdb re-called the 5' RACE reads, giving one row per CDR3 protein. The data show some 160,000 distinct CDR3 sequences, 6% to 7.5% seen once. CDR3 length: 16 residues. V shed 2 bases and J shed 0 bases, with 13 bases lying between them. Germline loops: CDR1 MGHRA, CDR2 YSYEKL. Regarding this clonotype: Its antigen is undetermined.

The chain employs TRBV4-1 and TRBJ1-1; a weak D match, TRBD1 (6 bases). Specimen: CD4+ T cells sorted from PBMCs, collected around 5 days after the first yellow fever vaccination. The TCR originated in a man between 18 and 35 years old who received the YFV17D yellow fever vaccine. Here the CDR3 DNA reads TGCGCCAGCAGCCAAATTTTGGACAGAGTGAACACTGAAGCTTTCTTT. Protein sequence: CASSQILDRVNTEAFF.